These 16 T cell receptor beta chains share one sample of origin, sequenced in a study of OX40 agonist ivuxolimab in advanced cancers. The table came from immunoSEQ multiplex PCR; TCRdb's copy has only in-frame clones and leaves some out. The data hold about 70,000 clones, with around 80% observed a single time. The material sequenced was CD4+ or CD8+ T cells sorted from blood, taken in a trial of the OX40 agonist ivuxolimab. These receptor sequences come from an adult with an advanced solid tumor such as melanoma, head and neck, liver or kidney cancer.

This chain connects TRBV5-6 to TRBJ2-1; the D gene is possibly TRBD2 (5 bases). The CDR3 totals 17 residues. V lost 1 base, J lost 5 bases, and 19 bases lay in between. CDR1 is SGHDT, CDR2 YYEEEE, per germline. The CDR3 DNA reads as TGTGCCAGCAGCTTGATCGGACGGGGTCATACAAACAATGAGCAGTTCTTC. Its protein is CASSLIGRGHTNNEQFF. Using reference TRBV5-6 and TRBJ2-1 for the parts outside the CDR3, the full variable domain is DAGVTQSPTHLIKTRGQQVTLRCSPKSGHDTVSWYQQALGQGPQFIFQYYEEEERQRGNFPDRFSGHQFPNYSSELNVNALLLGDSALYLCASSLIGRGHTNNEQFFGPGTRLTVL.

The V gene is TRBV28, the J gene TRBJ2-2, with D hard to call. This CDR3 has 11 residues. Germline values: CDR1 MDHEN, CDR2 SYDVKM. The germline V and J ends were trimmed by 6 bases and 3 bases, with 2 bases remaining between them. CDR3 DNA sequence: TGTGCCAGCAGGGACACCGGGGAGCTGTTTTTT. It is translated as CASRDTGELFF.

The J gene is TRBJ2-5, the V gene TRBV10-3, with D unresolved. In germline, CDR1 is ENHRY, CDR2 SYGVKD. CDR3 length: 15 amino acids. Trimming took off 6 bases at V and 3 bases at J, with 17 bases between the two ends. The DNA for the CDR3 is TGTGCCATCAGCCCTGGTGGTTCCCCTAAAGAGACCCAGTACTTC. It translates to CAISPGGSPKETQYF.

V is TRBV2 and J is TRBJ2-3; D is unresolved. The CDR3 is 12 amino acids. The ends were cut back, 7 bases at V and 3 bases at J, with 8 bases in the middle. Germline lookup yields CDR1 SNHLY and CDR2 FYNNEI. CDR3: CASKVRTDTQYF. The CDR3 nucleotides are TGTGCCAGCAAGGTGAGGACAGATACGCAGTATTTT.

V is TRBV6-5 and J is TRBJ2-2; no firm D call. CDR3 size: 15 residues. V was clipped by 7 bases and J by 4 bases, with 16 bases between them. From germline, CDR1 is MNHEY and CDR2 SVGAGI. The CDR3 DNA sequence: TGTGCCAGCACCCCAAGGCGCCAGCTCACCGGGGAGCTGTTTTTT. This sequence encodes CASTPRRQLTGELFF.

The rearrangement joins TRBV28 to TRBJ1-1, with D possibly being TRBD1 (5 bases). The CDR3 length is 15 residues. V lost 7 bases to trimming and J lost 4 bases, with 19 bases between them. Germline V gene lookup returns CDR1 MDHEN and CDR2 SYDVKM. The CDR3: CASKSLAGVGTEAFF. The CDR3 region has the DNA TGTGCCAGCAAGTCCCTGGCGGGGGTGGGCACTGAAGCTTTCTTT.

Regarding this clone: Other nucleotide sequences in the sample specify the same CDR3. The chain carries TRBV30 and TRBJ2-7; 7 nucleotides line up with TRBD1. CDR3 size: 12 residues. The V gene's germline CDR1 is GTSNPN and CDR2 SVGIG (reference sequence). V trimming: 4 bases; J trimming: 4 bases; junction bases outside the gene matches: 4. CDR3 loop: CAWKQGSYEQYF. Written as DNA, the CDR3 is TGTGCCTGGAAACAGGGGTCTTACGAGCAGTACTTC.

The J gene is TRBJ2-2, the V gene TRBV5-4, with D maybe TRBD1 (7 bases). CDR3 size: 14 residues. Germline CDR1 reads SGHNT; CDR2 reads YYREEE (reference sequence). Trimming pared 4 bases from V and 7 bases from J, leaving 14 bases between. As DNA, the CDR3 is TGTGCCAGCAGCCCCAGGGGGGTTGGCGGGGAGCTGTTTTTT. Translating gives CASSPRGVGGELFF.

V gene TRBV7-7 combines with J gene TRBJ2-1; TRBD2 matches 7 bases. The CDR3 consists of 13 residues. Trimming at V came to 5 bases and at J to 7 bases, leaving 5 bases not matched to a gene. The germline gives CDR1 SSHAT, CDR2 FNYEAQ (reference sequence). The CDR3 spells CASSTSELNEQFF. The DNA for the CDR3 is TGTGCCAGCAGCACTAGCGAACTAAATGAGCAGTTCTTC.

The genes are TRBV6-1 and TRBJ2-4; D possibly matches TRBD1 or TRBD2 (6 bases each). Germline V gene sequence: CDR1 MNHNS, CDR2 SASEGT. V gave up 2 bases and J gave up 0 bases, with 14 bases separating them. The CDR3 runs to 17 residues. CDR3 DNA sequence: TGTGCCAGCAGTGAAAGGGGGGATACTATAGCCAAAAACATTCAGTACTTC. Its translation: CASSERGDTIAKNIQYF.

This chain uses TRBV29-1 with TRBJ1-2; no definite D call. Germline V gene lookup returns CDR1 SQVTM and CDR2 ANQGSEA. The ends were cut back, 2 bases at V and 5 bases at J, with 9 bases in the middle. The CDR3 covers 12 residues. This CDR3 is CSVESTVYGYTF. The CDR3 DNA is TGCAGCGTTGAAAGCACAGTTTATGGCTACACCTTC.

This chain joins TRBV5-4 and TRBJ2-1; 9 bases map to TRBD2. The V segment lost 4 bases and the J segment 8 bases; nucleotides outside the gene matches: 13. This CDR3 has 16 amino acids. Germline CDR1 is SGHNT and CDR2 is YYREEE (reference sequence). The CDR3 loop reads CASSGGGTSQVDEQFF. CDR3 nucleotides: TGTGCCAGCAGCGGTGGTGGGACTAGCCAAGTTGATGAGCAGTTCTTC.

The chain carries TRBV7-2 and TRBJ1-4; 7 bases fit TRBD1. The germline V gene encodes CDR1 SGHTA and CDR2 FQGNSA. The CDR3 has 16 residues. Trimming cost V 4 bases and J 4 bases; bases outside gene matches: 9. The CDR3 sequence is CASSSTEQGYNEKLFF. CDR3 nucleotide sequence: TGTGCCAGCAGCTCCACAGAACAGGGGTATAATGAAAAACTGTTTTTT.

This clone appeared a single time. V is TRBV4-2 and J is TRBJ2-1, with D possibly matching TRBD2 (7 bases). This CDR3 is 16 amino acids long. The germline V gene encodes CDR1 LGHNA and CDR2 YNFKEQ. Trimming removed 4 bases from V and 5 bases from J, with 18 bases in between. Written as DNA, the CDR3 is TGTGCCAGCAGCCTAATAGGGGGGGCGACGGACAATGAGCAGTTCTTC. Amino acids: CASSLIGGATDNEQFF.

This clone was detected a few times. The rearrangement uses TRBV30 and TRBJ2-1, with D unresolved. Per germline, CDR1 GTSNPN and CDR2 SVGIG (reference sequence). V lost 1 base, J lost 5 bases, and 6 bases lay in between. The CDR3 covers 12 residues. The CDR3 protein is CAWSALNNEQFF. CDR3 DNA sequence: TGTGCCTGGAGTGCATTAAACAATGAGCAGTTCTTC.

CDR3 protein: CASSVWGAGTEAFF. The CDR3 region has the DNA TGTGCCAGCAGTGTCTGGGGGGCGGGCACTGAAGCTTTCTTT. The J gene is TRBJ1-1, the V gene TRBV6-4; a weak D match, TRBD1 (6 bases). With 4 bases removed from V and 4 bases from J, the gap between germline ends came to 13 bases. The CDR3 runs to 14 residues. Germline V CDR1 and CDR2: MRHNA, SNTAGT.